This T cell receptor beta chain originates from a study of blood T cell repertoires in COVID-19. Study-wide background: There were acute and convalescent COVID-19 samples, and they came from the United States, Italy and Spain. Sample material is recorded as cDNA or gDNA derived from T cells, B-cell-depleted T cells, or PBMCs.

This clone was seen more than once but under ten times. From germline, CDR1 is SGHKS and CDR2 YYEKEE (reference sequence). V lost 4 bases and J 0 bases, leaving 8 bases between the germline ends. The CDR3 loop spans 15 amino acids. Original methodology: Reference gene primer amplification yielded estimated nucleated cell counts. TCRdb's table, derived via immunoSEQ multiplex PCR, lists solely in-frame clones and lacks some. The V and J calls and clone size come from that table; D and trimming were worked out from the DNA. The table lists roughly 100,000 clones, roughly 82% of them singletons. The J gene is TRBJ1-6, the V gene TRBV5-5, with D hard to call. The sequenced sample was peripheral blood. This receptor was identified in a human donor in a cohort sampled during active COVID-19. The CDR3 DNA is TGTGCCAGCAGCCCATCTACCTCCTATAATTCACCCCTCCACTTT. As protein: CASSPSTSYNSPLHF.